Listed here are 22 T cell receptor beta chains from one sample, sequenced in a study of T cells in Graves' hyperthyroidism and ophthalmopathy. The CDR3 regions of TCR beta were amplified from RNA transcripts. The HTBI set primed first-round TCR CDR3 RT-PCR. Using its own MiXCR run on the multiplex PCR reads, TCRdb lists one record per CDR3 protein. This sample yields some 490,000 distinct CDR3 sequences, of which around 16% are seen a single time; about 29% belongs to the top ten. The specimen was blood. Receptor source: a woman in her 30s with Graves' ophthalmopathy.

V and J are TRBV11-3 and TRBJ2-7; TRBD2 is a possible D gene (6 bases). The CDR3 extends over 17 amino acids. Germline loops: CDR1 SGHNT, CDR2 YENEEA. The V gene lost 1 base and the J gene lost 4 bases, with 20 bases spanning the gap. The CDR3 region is CASSLVIYRGWLYEQYF. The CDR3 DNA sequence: TGTGCCAGCAGCTTAGTGATTTATCGGGGGTGGCTTTACGAGCAGTACTTC.

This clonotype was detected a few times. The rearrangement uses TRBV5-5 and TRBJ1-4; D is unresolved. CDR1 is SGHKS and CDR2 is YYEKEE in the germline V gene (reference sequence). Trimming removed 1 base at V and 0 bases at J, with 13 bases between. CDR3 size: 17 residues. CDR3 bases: TGTGCCAGCAGCTTGTACGGTTCAGCCACAACTAATGAAAAACTGTTTTTT. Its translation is CASSLYGSATTNEKLFF.

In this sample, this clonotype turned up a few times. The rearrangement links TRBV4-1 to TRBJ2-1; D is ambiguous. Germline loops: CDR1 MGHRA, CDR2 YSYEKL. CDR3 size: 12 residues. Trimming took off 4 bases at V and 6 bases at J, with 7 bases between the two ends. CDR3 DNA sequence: TGCGCCAGCAGCCTATCATCCAATGAGCAGTTCTTC. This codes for CASSLSSNEQFF.

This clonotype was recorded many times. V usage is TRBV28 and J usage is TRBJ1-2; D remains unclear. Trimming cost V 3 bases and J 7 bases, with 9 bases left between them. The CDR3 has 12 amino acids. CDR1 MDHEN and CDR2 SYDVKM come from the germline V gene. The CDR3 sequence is CASSFGIGGYTF. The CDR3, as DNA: TGTGCCAGCAGTTTCGGGATAGGTGGCTACACCTTC.

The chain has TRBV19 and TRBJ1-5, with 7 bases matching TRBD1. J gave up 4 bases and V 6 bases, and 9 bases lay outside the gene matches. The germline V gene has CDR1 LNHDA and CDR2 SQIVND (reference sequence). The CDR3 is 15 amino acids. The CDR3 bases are TGTGCCAGTAGCAGAACGACAGGGCGTAATCAGCCCCAGCATTTT. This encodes CASSRTTGRNQPQHF.

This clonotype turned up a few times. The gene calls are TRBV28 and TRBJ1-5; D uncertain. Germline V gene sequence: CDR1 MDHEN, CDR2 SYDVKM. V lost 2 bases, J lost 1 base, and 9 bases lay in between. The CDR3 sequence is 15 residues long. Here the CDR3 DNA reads TGTGCCAGCAGTTTAAAGCAATTGAGCAATCAGCCCCAGCATTTT. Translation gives CASSLKQLSNQPQHF. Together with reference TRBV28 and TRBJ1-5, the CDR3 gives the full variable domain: DVKVTQSSRYLVKRTGEKVFLECVQDMDHENMFWYRQDPGLGLRLIYFSYDVKMKEKGDIPEGYSVSREKKERFSLILESASTNQTSMYLCASSLKQLSNQPQHFGDGTRLSIL.

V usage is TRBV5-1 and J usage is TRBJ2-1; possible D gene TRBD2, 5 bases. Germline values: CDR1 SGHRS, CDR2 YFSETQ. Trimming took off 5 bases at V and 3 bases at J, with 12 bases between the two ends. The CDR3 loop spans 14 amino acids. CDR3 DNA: TGCGCCAGCAGACGCGGGCCGGACTACAATGAGCAGTTCTTC. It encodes CASRRGPDYNEQFF.

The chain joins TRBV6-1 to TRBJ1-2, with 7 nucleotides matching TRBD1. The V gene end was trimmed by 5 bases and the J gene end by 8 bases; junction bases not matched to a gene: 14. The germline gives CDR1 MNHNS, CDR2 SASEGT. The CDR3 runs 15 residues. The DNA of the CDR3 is TGTGCCAGCAGTAAGGGAAGACAGGGCGTGGACGGCTACACCTTC. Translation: CASSKGRQGVDGYTF.

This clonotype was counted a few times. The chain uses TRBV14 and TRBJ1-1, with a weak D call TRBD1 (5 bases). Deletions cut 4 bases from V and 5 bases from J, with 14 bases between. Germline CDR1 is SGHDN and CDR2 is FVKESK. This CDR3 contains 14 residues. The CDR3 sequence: CASSPEGERTEAFF. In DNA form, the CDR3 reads TGTGCCAGCAGCCCCGAAGGGGAAAGAACTGAAGCTTTCTTT.

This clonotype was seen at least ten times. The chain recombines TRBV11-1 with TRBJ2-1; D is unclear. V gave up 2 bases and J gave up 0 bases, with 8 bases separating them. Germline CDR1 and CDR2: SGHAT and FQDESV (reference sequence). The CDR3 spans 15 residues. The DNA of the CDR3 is TGTGCCAGCAGCTTATCCAGAGCCTCCTACAATGAGCAGTTCTTC. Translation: CASSLSRASYNEQFF.

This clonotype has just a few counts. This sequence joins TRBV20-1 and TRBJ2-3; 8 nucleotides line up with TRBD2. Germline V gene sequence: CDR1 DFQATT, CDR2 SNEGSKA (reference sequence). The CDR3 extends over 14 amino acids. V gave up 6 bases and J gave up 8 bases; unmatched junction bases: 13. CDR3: CSALKGTRRGTQYF. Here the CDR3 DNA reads TGCAGTGCCTTAAAAGGGACTAGAAGAGGTACGCAGTATTTT.

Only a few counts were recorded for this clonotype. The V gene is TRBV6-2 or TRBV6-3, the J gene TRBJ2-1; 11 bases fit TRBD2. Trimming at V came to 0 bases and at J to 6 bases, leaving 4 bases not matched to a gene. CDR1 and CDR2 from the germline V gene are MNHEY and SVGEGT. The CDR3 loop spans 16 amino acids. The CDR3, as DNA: TGTGCCAGCAGTTACTCGACCCTAGCGGGAGGCAATGAGCAGTTCTTC. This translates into CASSYSTLAGGNEQFF.

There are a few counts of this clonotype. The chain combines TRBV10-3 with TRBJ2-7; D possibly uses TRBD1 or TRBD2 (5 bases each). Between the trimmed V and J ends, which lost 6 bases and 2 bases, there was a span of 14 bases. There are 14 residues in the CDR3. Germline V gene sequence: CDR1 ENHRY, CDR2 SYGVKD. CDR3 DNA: TGTGCCATCAGGACTCTAGGGACGGCCTACGAGCAGTACTTC. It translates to CAIRTLGTAYEQYF.

The CDR3 is CASSLTRNIQYF. The DNA of the CDR3 is TGTGCCAGCAGCTTGACGAGGAACATTCAGTACTTC. This rearrangement joins TRBV28 to TRBJ2-4; D uncertain. Germline V CDR1 and CDR2: MDHEN, SYDVKM. Trimming stripped 6 bases from V and 7 bases from J, with 10 bases between. This CDR3 is built from 12 residues.

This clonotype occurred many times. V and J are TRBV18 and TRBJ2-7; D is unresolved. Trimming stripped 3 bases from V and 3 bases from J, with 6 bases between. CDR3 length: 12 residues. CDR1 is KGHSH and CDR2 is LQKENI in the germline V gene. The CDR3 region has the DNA TGTGCCAGCTCACCTAACGTCTACGAGCAGTACTTC. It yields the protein CASSPNVYEQYF.

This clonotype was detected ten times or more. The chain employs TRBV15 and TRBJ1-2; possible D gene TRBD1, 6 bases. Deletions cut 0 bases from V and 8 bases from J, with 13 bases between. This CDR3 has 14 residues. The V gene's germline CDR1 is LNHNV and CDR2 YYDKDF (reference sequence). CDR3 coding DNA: TGTGCCACCAGCAGAGACCCCGGGACACGAGGCTACACCTTC. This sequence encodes CATSRDPGTRGYTF.

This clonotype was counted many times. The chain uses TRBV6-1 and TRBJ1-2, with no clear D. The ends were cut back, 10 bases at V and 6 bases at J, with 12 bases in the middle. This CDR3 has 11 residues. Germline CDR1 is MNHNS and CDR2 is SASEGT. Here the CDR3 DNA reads TGTGCCACACATGACGATGATGGCTACACCTTC. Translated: CATHDDDGYTF.

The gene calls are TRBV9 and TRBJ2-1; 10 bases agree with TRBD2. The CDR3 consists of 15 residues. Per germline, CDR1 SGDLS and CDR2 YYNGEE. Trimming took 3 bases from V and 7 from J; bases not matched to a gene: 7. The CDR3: CASSGSGRARNEQFF. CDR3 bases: TGTGCCAGCAGCGGAAGCGGGAGGGCCCGTAATGAGCAGTTCTTC. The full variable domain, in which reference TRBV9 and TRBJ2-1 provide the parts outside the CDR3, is DSGVTQTPKHLITATGQRVTLRCSPRSGDLSVYWYQQSLDQGLQFLIQYYNGEERAKGNILERFSAQQFPDLHSELNLSSLELGDSALYFCASSGSGRARNEQFFGPGTRLTVL.

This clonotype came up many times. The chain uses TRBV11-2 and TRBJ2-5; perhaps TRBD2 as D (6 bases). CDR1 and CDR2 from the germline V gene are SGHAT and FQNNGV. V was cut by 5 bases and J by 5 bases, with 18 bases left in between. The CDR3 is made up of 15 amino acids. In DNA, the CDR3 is TGTGCCAGCAGCCCCCGGGACTTCTTTTCGGAGACCCAGTACTTC. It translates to CASSPRDFFSETQYF.

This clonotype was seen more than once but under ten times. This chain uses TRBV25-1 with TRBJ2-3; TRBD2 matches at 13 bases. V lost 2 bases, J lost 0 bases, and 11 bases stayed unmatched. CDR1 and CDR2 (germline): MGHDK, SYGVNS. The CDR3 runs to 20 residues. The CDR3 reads CASSERLAGGKSTSTDTQYF. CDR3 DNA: TGTGCCAGCAGTGAAAGACTAGCGGGGGGCAAATCCACTAGCACAGATACGCAGTATTTT. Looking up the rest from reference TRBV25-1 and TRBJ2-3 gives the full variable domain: EADIYQTPRYLVIGTGKKITLECSQTMGHDKMYWYQQDPGMELHLIHYSYGVNSTEKGDLSSESTVSRIRTEHFPLTLESARPSHTSQYLCASSERLAGGKSTSTDTQYFGPGTRLTVL.

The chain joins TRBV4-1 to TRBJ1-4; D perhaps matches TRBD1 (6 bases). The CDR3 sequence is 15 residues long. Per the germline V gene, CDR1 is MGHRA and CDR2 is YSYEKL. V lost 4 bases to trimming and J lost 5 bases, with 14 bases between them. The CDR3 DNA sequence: TGCGCCAGCAGCCCGACGACAGGCCTAAATGAAAAACTGTTTTTT. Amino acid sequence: CASSPTTGLNEKLFF.

The CDR3 loop is CASSFGPMGGETQYF. The CDR3 DNA sequence: TGTGCCAGCAGCTTCGGACCTATGGGGGGGGAGACCCAGTACTTC. This sequence joins TRBV3-1 and TRBJ2-5, with TRBD2 matching over 7 bases. The CDR3 totals 15 residues. J was trimmed by 5 bases and V by 5 bases; bases with no gene match: 11. Germline values: CDR1 LGHDT, CDR2 YNNKEL (reference sequence).